The present entry profiles one TCR beta chain with its context. Its antigen is currently unknown. The immunoSEQ assay was v3.0, run at survey level. Sequencing was performed with immunoSEQ multiplex PCR; in TCRdb, only in-frame clones are kept and a portion is missing. The top ten hold 13% of the sample, which has tens of thousands of clones, about 90% seen once. This sample is part of a study of long-term antiretroviral therapy in people with HIV. Every participant gave one or more pre-ART and two or more post-ART PBMC samples. Study-wide results and limits: Clonal populations expanded prior to ART predominated within the repertoire at all time points. Comparison with controls showed narrower CDR3 length ranges in HIV repertoires.

This clonotype was obtained from a man younger than 35 with HIV. The starting material was unsorted PBMCs, obtained 1.1 years after starting antiretroviral therapy.

Here the CDR3 reads CAWEGTGHGYTF. For the CDR3, the DNA is TGTGCCTGGGAGGGTACAGGTCACGGCTACACCTTC. The chain combines TRBV30 with TRBJ1-2, with D maybe TRBD1 (5 bases). Trimming shortened V by 5 bases and J by 8 bases, and 15 bases separated the two germline ends. Germline CDR1 reads GTSNPN; CDR2 reads SVGIG (reference sequence). The CDR3 spans 12 residues.